This paragraph reports one T cell receptor beta chain. Its target is unknown. Germline CDR1 and CDR2: SGHVS and FNYEAQ. The V and J ends lost 5 bases and 2 bases respectively, with 10 bases between them. This CDR3 spans 14 amino acids. This PCR relied on a set of 60 Vbeta primers and 13 Jbeta primers. TCRdb keeps only in-frame clones here, not all; method: immunoSEQ multiplex PCR. The repertoire consists of about 190,000 clones, with about 86% occurring once and the leading ten covering about 2%. The sample originates from a study of cytomegalovirus exposure and HLA in healthy donors. Study-wide results and limits: A highly shared variant cluster was judged a likely technical artifact.

Sequencing input: PBMCs. The receptor was isolated from a young woman in good health and CMV-seropositive. The rearrangement uses TRBV7-6 and TRBJ1-3; tentatively, D is TRBD1 (5 bases). The CDR3 DNA reads as TGTGCCAGCAGCCAGGGACTAACTGGAAACACCATATATTTT. Protein sequence: CASSQGLTGNTIYF.